The clone carrying this TCR beta chain was observed a few times. Its antigen is as yet unknown. The authors extracted total RNA from unfractionated whole blood. These data come from a study of human T cells and chemical hapten exposure. Study-wide results and caveats: Once DPC sensitization occurred, TCRs above 1 in 1000 frequency showed no change.

Unique molecular identifiers were linked by the library to individual cDNA molecules. Authors' data handling: Counting gave a median of 95,638 TCRs per sample, with values ranging from about 20,000 to 750,000. Via MiXCR, TCRdb re-called the 5' RACE reads, giving one row per CDR3 protein. TCRdb's processing, not the study's, gives the V and J calls here. This repertoire shows roughly 110,000 distinct CDR3 sequences, more than 15% found once; its top ten account for roughly 2.8%. Germline V gene data show CDR1 as MDHEN and CDR2 as SYDVKM. V gave up 6 bases and J gave up 5 bases, with 13 bases separating them. The length of the CDR3 is 13 residues.

This chain joins TRBV28 and TRBJ2-5; D remains ambiguous. This TCR came from a human donor in good health. CDR3 DNA sequence: TGTGCCAGCAGCCCCCCGGCCCTGGAGACCCAGTACTTC. This encodes CASSPPALETQYF. The complete variable domain, with remaining parts taken from reference TRBV28 and TRBJ2-5, reads DVKVTQSSRYLVKRTGEKVFLECVQDMDHENMFWYRQDPGLGLRLIYFSYDVKMKEKGDIPEGYSVSREKKERFSLILESASTNQTSMYLCASSPPALETQYFGPGTRLLVL.